Listed here are 9 T cell receptor beta chains from one sample, sequenced in a study of cytomegalovirus exposure and HLA in healthy donors. PCR amplification relied on 60 Vbeta primers (plus 13 Jbeta primers). This table comes from immunoSEQ multiplex PCR, and its TCRdb copy is limited to in-frame clones, with some not included. The table includes tens of thousands of clones, roughly 70% detected once. The sequencing input was PBMCs. The receptor source for this set is a woman aged 40-49 years in good health and CMV-seropositive.

The genes are TRBV19 and TRBJ1-2; 10 bases match TRBD1. This CDR3 contains 15 residues. V trimming: 6 bases; J trimming: 7 bases; junction bases outside the gene matches: 11. CDR1 and CDR2 from the germline V gene are LNHDA and SQIVND (reference sequence). CDR3 residues: CASRAPGQGYRGYTF. The DNA for the CDR3 is TGTGCCAGTAGAGCACCGGGACAGGGGTACCGTGGCTACACCTTC.

The chain uses TRBV7-2 and TRBJ1-1; a possible D gene is TRBD1 (5 bases). The V gene lost 0 bases and the J gene lost 11 bases, with 13 bases spanning the gap. This CDR3 contains 13 residues. Germline CDR1 is SGHTA and CDR2 is FQGNSA. CDR3 loop: CASSLARSGVAFF. DNA for the CDR3: TGTGCCAGCAGCTTAGCGAGATCGGGGGTGGCTTTCTTT.

V usage is TRBV6-1 and J usage is TRBJ2-7; the D gene is possibly TRBD2 (6 bases). The V and J ends lost 3 bases and 6 bases respectively, with 18 bases between them. The germline gives CDR1 MNHNS, CDR2 SASEGT. This CDR3 is 15 amino acids long. In nucleotides, the CDR3 is TGTGCCAGCAGTGAGAAGAGGGGCCAGGGAGGCGAGCAGTACTTC. Translation gives CASSEKRGQGGEQYF.

The rearrangement uses TRBV27 and TRBJ2-7; the match to TRBD1 covers 11 bases. The V segment lost 6 bases and the J segment 4 bases; nucleotides outside the gene matches: 5. CDR1 is MNHEY, CDR2 SMNVEV, per germline (reference sequence). The CDR3 contains 14 residues. In DNA, the CDR3 is TGTGCCAGCAGATGGACAGGGGGCCGGTACGAGCAGTACTTC. This translates into CASRWTGGRYEQYF.

V is TRBV4-1 and J is TRBJ1-3; the D gene is possibly TRBD1 (5 bases). The ends were cut back, 4 bases at V and 0 bases at J, with 13 bases in the middle. This CDR3 contains 16 residues. Looked up from germline, CDR1 is MGHRA and CDR2 is YSYEKL. The chain's CDR3 is CASSPVGGNSGNTIYF. The CDR3 region has the DNA TGCGCCAGCAGCCCTGTGGGGGGGAACTCTGGAAACACCATATATTTT.

The rearrangement links TRBV10-3 to TRBJ2-1; 11 bases are shared with TRBD2. Unmatched junction bases numbered 9, after V lost 4 bases and J lost 13 bases. The CDR3 spans 14 residues. The germline gives CDR1 ENHRY, CDR2 SYGVKD. The CDR3 protein is CAISGSGGALSQFF. The CDR3 DNA reads as TGTGCCATCAGTGGTAGCGGGGGGGCTCTTAGTCAGTTCTTC.

The chain is built from TRBV5-1 and TRBJ2-7; 8 bases align to TRBD1. The germline V gene encodes CDR1 SGHRS and CDR2 YFSETQ. J was trimmed by 3 bases and V by 1 base; bases with no gene match: 0. The CDR3 is 13 amino acids. CDR3 sequence: CASSLTGGYEQYF. CDR3 sequence (DNA): TGCGCCAGCAGCTTGACAGGGGGCTACGAGCAGTACTTC.

This clone has only one observation. V and J are TRBV9 and TRBJ1-4, with D unresolved. From germline, CDR1 is SGDLS and CDR2 YYNGEE. This CDR3 is built from 14 residues. Trimming removed 0 bases from V and 3 bases from J, with 6 bases in between. CDR3 nucleotides: TGTGCCAGCAGCGTAGGGGCTCCTAATGAAAAACTGTTTTTT. Its protein product is CASSVGAPNEKLFF. Complete variable domain (other parts from reference TRBV9 and TRBJ1-4): DSGVTQTPKHLITATGQRVTLRCSPRSGDLSVYWYQQSLDQGLQFLIQYYNGEERAKGNILERFSAQQFPDLHSELNLSSLELGDSALYFCASSVGAPNEKLFFGSGTQLSVL.

V gene TRBV2 combines with J gene TRBJ2-5, with D possibly TRBD1 on 5 matching bases. Germline lookup yields CDR1 SNHLY and CDR2 FYNNEI. Trimming shortened V by 5 bases and J by 6 bases, and 13 bases separated the two germline ends. The CDR3 sequence is 13 residues long. DNA for the CDR3: TGTGCCAGCAGTCCTGACAGTATCAAGACCCAGTACTTC. Translating gives CASSPDSIKTQYF.